This T cell receptor beta chain was retrieved from a study of PD-L1 blockade in urothelial cancer. Overall study results and limits: When pretreatment blood TCR clonality was below the median, it predicted better survival.

Germline V gene lookup returns CDR1 MDHEN and CDR2 SYDVKM. The CDR3 runs to 15 residues. Trimming at V came to 6 bases and at J to 7 bases, leaving 11 bases not matched to a gene. About this clone: Its specificity is unknown.

The data were produced by immunoSEQ multiplex PCR, yet TCRdb's version contains in-frame clones alone and is incomplete. The table shows 90,000 to 120,000 clones, with around 90% occurring only once. The chain carries TRBV28 and TRBJ2-7; 11 bases are a match to TRBD2. The source material was PBMCs, sampled around atezolizumab (anti-PD-L1) treatment. The receptor was isolated from an elderly woman with urothelial cancer. The CDR3 sequence is CASRSTSGRIYEQYF. The CDR3 coding sequence is TGTGCCAGCAGATCTACTAGCGGGAGAATCTATGAGCAGTACTTC.